This entry lists 18 T cell receptor beta chains sequenced from one sample in a study of T-cell reconstitution after alpha-beta-depleted transplantation in children. Unique molecular identifiers were used to barcode this TCRbeta library. From the PCR reads, TCRdb called clonotypes with MiXCR, one entry per CDR3 protein. Altogether 75,000 to 90,000 distinct CDR3 sequences are present, roughly 15% being singletons, with the ten largest covering about 26%. This material consisted of PBMCs, mostly from graft donor cells, taken 180 days after TCRalphabeta/CD19-depleted stem cell transplant. All receptors derive from a male patient aged 2 to 10 who had a stem cell transplant for acute lymphoblastic leukemia, so the T cells may come from the graft donor.

The chain joins TRBV25-1 to TRBJ1-2; 8 bases are shared with TRBD1. The CDR3 is 15 amino acids. Germline V gives CDR1 MGHDK, CDR2 SYGVNS. Losses at the gene ends were 2 bases for V and 4 bases for J; bases not matched to a gene: 6. CDR3 protein: CASSEPGQGSYGYTF. CDR3 nucleotide sequence: TGTGCCAGCAGTGAACCCGGACAGGGAAGCTATGGCTACACCTTC.

The rearrangement uses TRBV24-1 and TRBJ2-5, with no clear D. V lost 0 bases, J lost 2 bases, and 9 bases lay in between. Germline lookup yields CDR1 KGHDR and CDR2 SFDVKD. The CDR3 has 15 amino acids. CDR3 region: CATSDLAGIQETQYF. DNA for the CDR3: TGTGCCACCAGTGATTTGGCAGGAATTCAAGAGACCCAGTACTTC.

This clonotype was observed a few times. The chain carries TRBV5-6 and TRBJ1-2, with 8 bases matching TRBD1. This CDR3 has 13 residues. Germline values: CDR1 SGHDT, CDR2 YYEEEE. The J segment lost 3 bases and the V segment lost 4 bases, leaving 2 bases of the junction unmatched. CDR3 sequence: CASSRDRHYGYTF. CDR3 in DNA: TGTGCCAGCAGCCGGGACAGGCACTATGGCTACACCTTC. The variable domain in full, completed from reference TRBV5-6 and TRBJ1-2, reads DAGVTQSPTHLIKTRGQQVTLRCSPKSGHDTVSWYQQALGQGPQFIFQYYEEEERQRGNFPDRFSGHQFPNYSSELNVNALLLGDSALYLCASSRDRHYGYTFGSGTRLTVV.

This chain uses TRBV7-2 with TRBJ2-7; D is ambiguous. Looked up from germline, CDR1 is SGHTA and CDR2 is FQGNSA. The CDR3 totals 13 residues. V gave up 0 bases and J gave up 0 bases, with 3 bases separating them. CDR3 sequence (DNA): TGTGCCAGCAGCTTAGCCATCTCCTACGAGCAGTACTTC. The encoded protein is CASSLAISYEQYF. The full variable domain, in which reference TRBV7-2 and TRBJ2-7 provide the parts outside the CDR3, is GAGVSQSPSNKVTEKGKDVELRCDPISGHTALYWYRQSLGQGLEFLIYFQGNSAPDKSGLPSDRFSAERTGGSVSTLTIQRTQQEDSAVYLCASSLAISYEQYFGPGTRLTVT.

This clonotype was detected a few times. The chain combines TRBV20-1 with TRBJ2-7, with a possible D match to TRBD2 (5 bases). V lost 3 bases and J lost 2, with 11 bases in between. CDR3 length equals 13 residues. The germline V gene encodes CDR1 DFQATT and CDR2 SNEGSKA (reference sequence). The CDR3 is CSARRADAYEQYF. Written as DNA, the CDR3 is TGCAGTGCTAGGAGGGCAGATGCCTACGAGCAGTACTTC.

This clonotype was found once. The chain employs TRBV4-2 and TRBJ1-5; maybe TRBD1 (6 bases). In germline, CDR1 is LGHNA, CDR2 YNFKEQ. V lost 5 bases, J lost 3 bases, and 20 bases lay in between. The CDR3 runs to 17 residues. CDR3 loop: CASSSYPGTTLNQPQHF. In DNA form, the CDR3 reads TGTGCCAGCAGCTCCTACCCCGGGACAACCCTCAATCAGCCCCAGCATTTT.

This clonotype was seen at least ten times. The rearrangement joins TRBV12-3 or TRBV12-4 to TRBJ2-2; D not certain. Trimming left V 4 bases short and J 6 bases short, with 9 bases between. The CDR3 is 13 amino acids. CDR3 nucleotide sequence: TGTGCCAGCAGTTCAAATGGGGCCGGGGAGCTGTTTTTT. It is translated as CASSSNGAGELFF.

This chain joins TRBV28 and TRBJ2-1; either TRBD1 or TRBD2 may supply D (6 bases each). The CDR3 covers 13 residues. Trimming removed 10 bases at V and 4 bases at J, with 14 bases between. CDR1 is MDHEN, CDR2 SYDVKM, per germline. For the CDR3, the DNA is TGTGCCACCCTAAGGGGGGTTTACAATGAGCAGTTCTTC. Amino acids: CATLRGVYNEQFF.

V gene TRBV6-2 or TRBV6-3 combines with J gene TRBJ1-1; unclear D gene. The germline V gene has CDR1 MNHEY and CDR2 SVGEGT. V shed 7 bases and J shed 3 bases, with 21 bases lying between them. The CDR3 is 16 amino acids. CDR3 sequence: CASTASVWQRYTEAFF. The CDR3 region has the DNA TGTGCCAGCACCGCCAGTGTGTGGCAGAGGTACACTGAAGCTTTCTTT.

This clonotype has only a few counts. The CDR3 loop is CASSLTGVGYTF. DNA of the CDR3: TGTGCCAGCAGTCTGACAGGGGTTGGCTACACCTTC. The chain has TRBV12-3 or TRBV12-4 and TRBJ1-2; the match to TRBD1 covers 8 bases. CDR3 length equals 12 residues. The J segment lost 7 bases and the V segment lost 5 bases, leaving 3 bases of the junction unmatched.

The chain combines TRBV18 with TRBJ1-1, with 11 bases fitting TRBD1. This CDR3 has 13 residues. Germline CDR1 reads KGHSH; CDR2 reads LQKENI. The ends lost 6 bases at V and 8 bases at J; junction bases unmatched: 5. This chain's CDR3 is CASSRRDRGEAFF. CDR3 in DNA: TGTGCCAGCTCTCGCCGGGACAGGGGGGAAGCTTTCTTT.

This clonotype has ten or more counts. The chain couples TRBV27 to TRBJ2-1, with 8 bases lining up with TRBD1. Trimming took 0 bases from V and 7 from J; bases not matched to a gene: 8. There are 16 residues in the CDR3. CDR1 is MNHEY, CDR2 SMNVEV, per germline (reference sequence). DNA of the CDR3: TGTGCCAGCAGTTTATCCGCTTCAGGGGGCTGGAATGAGCAGTTCTTC. Protein: CASSLSASGGWNEQFF.

There are a few counts of this clonotype. This chain links TRBV29-1 with TRBJ2-1; 8 nucleotides match TRBD1. Germline values: CDR1 SQVTM, CDR2 ANQGSEA. The CDR3 has 14 residues. Trimming cost V 4 bases and J 12 bases; bases outside gene matches: 14. The CDR3 DNA is TGCAGCGTTGCAGGGACAGGAGCTACCCCGCTGCAGTTCTTC. Its translation is CSVAGTGATPLQFF.

This clonotype showed up many times. The chain employs TRBV5-5 and TRBJ2-3; D is perhaps TRBD2 (6 bases). The germline V gene has CDR1 SGHKS and CDR2 YYEKEE (reference sequence). This CDR3 comprises 15 residues. The V end lost 4 bases, the J end lost 2 bases, and 14 bases lay between the germline ends. The CDR3 spells CASSPAAGPTDTQYF. The CDR3 DNA sequence: TGTGCCAGCAGCCCCGCGGCGGGACCCACAGATACGCAGTATTTT.

This clonotype was counted at least ten times. The chain links TRBV5-1 to TRBJ2-1; D is undetermined. This CDR3 spans 14 amino acids. Trimming pared 0 bases from V and 5 bases from J, leaving 9 bases between. CDR1 is SGHRS and CDR2 is YFSETQ in the germline V gene. The CDR3 DNA sequence: TGCGCCAGCAGCTTGGTAACTCCCAACAATGAGCAGTTCTTC. The encoded protein is CASSLVTPNNEQFF.

This clonotype has a handful of counts. The rearrangement links TRBV11-2 to TRBJ1-6, with a possible D match to TRBD1 (5 bases). CDR3 size: 19 residues. Trimming left V 1 base short and J 4 bases short, with 20 bases between. Germline CDR1 is SGHAT and CDR2 is FQNNGV. CDR3 amino acids: CASSLVEEIFGTYNSPLHF. The CDR3 nucleotides read TGTGCCAGCAGCTTAGTTGAAGAAATCTTCGGGACGTATAATTCACCCCTCCACTTT.

The V gene is TRBV7-2, the J gene TRBJ2-5; D may be TRBD2 (6 bases). Deletions cut 7 bases from V and 3 bases from J, with 12 bases between. CDR3 size: 13 residues. Germline values: CDR1 SGHTA, CDR2 FQGNSA. Here the CDR3 reads CASIWRGKETQYF. The CDR3 region has the DNA TGTGCCAGCATTTGGCGGGGAAAAGAGACCCAGTACTTC.

This clonotype occurred a few times. The chain links TRBV7-2 to TRBJ1-1; tentatively, D is TRBD1 (5 bases). The ends were cut back, 1 base at V and 5 bases at J, with 29 bases in the middle. This CDR3 contains 20 residues. Germline CDR1 and CDR2: SGHTA and FQGNSA. CDR3 in amino acids: CASSLVALSPGRRSRTEAFF. In DNA, the CDR3 is TGTGCCAGCAGCTTAGTCGCCCTTTCGCCGGGACGGAGGTCGAGAACTGAAGCTTTCTTT.